The TCR beta chain described here comes from a study of shared clonotypes between healthy human individuals. This CDR3 has 14 residues. Germline assignment: CDR1 SGHVS and CDR2 FQNEAQ. Trimming took 2 bases from V and 5 from J, leaving 13 bases between them. For every subset, genomic DNA was evenly distributed across several immunoSEQ plates. Sequencing was performed with immunoSEQ multiplex PCR; in TCRdb, only in-frame clones are kept and a portion is missing. Of approximately 500,000 clones detected, approximately 84% appear once; the ten largest clones hold over 9.5%. The sequenced sample consisted of PBMCs. The sequence derives from a woman aged 35 to 49 in good health. Some clones in this sample may be carry-over from other donors' samples. The V gene is TRBV7-8, the J gene TRBJ2-7; no clear D gene. The CDR3 sequence is CASSLRALIDEQYF. The CDR3 DNA sequence: TGTGCCAGCAGCTTAAGGGCTCTTATCGACGAGCAGTACTTC.